This TCR beta chain comes out of a study of blood T cell repertoires in COVID-19. In the study overall: Collection of acute and convalescent COVID-19 samples took place in the United States, Italy and Spain. The cDNA or gDNA used as material had been derived from T cells, B-cell-depleted T cells, or PBMCs.

This CDR3 has 16 amino acids. The V gene end was trimmed by 1 base and the J gene end by 2 bases; junction bases not matched to a gene: 5. Germline V gene lookup returns CDR1 LNHNV and CDR2 YYDKDF (reference sequence). In the authors' methods: Amplifying reference gene primers gave estimates of nucleated cell counts. The table came from immunoSEQ multiplex PCR; TCRdb's copy has only in-frame clones and leaves some out. D and trimming were read from the DNA, whereas the V and J calls and clone size are those reported in that table. Of tens of thousands of clones listed, 82% were seen once; the top ten hold roughly an eighth.

This receptor was identified in a human donor with acute or convalescent COVID-19. The donor label of this sample is uncertain. Material: peripheral blood. The chain employs TRBV15 and TRBJ2-5; 9 bases agree with TRBD1. CDR3 sequence reads: CATSRGATGGQETQYF. CDR3 DNA sequence: TGTGCCACCAGCAGAGGGGCGACAGGGGGGCAAGAGACCCAGTACTTC.